What follows describes a single TCR beta chain. The data were taken from a study of blood T cell repertoires in COVID-19. Overall study context: The origin of the acute and convalescent COVID-19 samples was the United States, Italy and Spain.

The authors' processing: Scientists estimated how many nucleated cells there were by amplifying reference gene primers. Produced via immunoSEQ multiplex PCR; TCRdb's table is partial and in-frame only. From that table come the V and J calls and clone size; the DNA was used to work out D and trimming. This sample yields some 220,000 clones, of which roughly four fifths are seen a single time; about 1.3% belongs to the top ten. Germline assignment: CDR1 LNHNV and CDR2 YYDKDF (reference sequence). V trimming: 1 base; J trimming: 1 base; junction bases outside the gene matches: 0. There are 15 residues in the CDR3. Individuals drawn from around 25 US areas were about 18 to 90 years old.

V usage is TRBV15 and J usage is TRBJ2-2, with 7 nucleotides matching TRBD1. Sequencing was done on a sample of PBMCs or T cells enriched from blood (not recorded which). The clonotype originates from a woman aged 35 to 49 with acute COVID-19. The CDR3: CATSRGDRNTGELFF. In nucleotides, the CDR3 is TGTGCCACCAGCAGAGGGGACAGGAACACCGGGGAGCTGTTTTTT.